Shown below are 3 T cell receptor beta chains from a single sample sequenced in a study of shared clonotypes between healthy human individuals. Produced via immunoSEQ multiplex PCR; TCRdb's table is partial and in-frame only. Found here are approximately 710,000 clones, 90% of them singletons; the top ten hold 30% to 40%. The source material was memory CD8+ T cells from PBMCs. Subset in this sample: CD45RO+ cells pooled with CCR7-negative TemRA cells. Receptor source: a man aged 18 to 29 in good health. Some clones in this sample may be carry-over from other donors' samples.

J is TRBJ1-1 and V is TRBV2, with TRBD1 matching 7 bases. This CDR3 is 17 amino acids long. Trimming removed 4 bases from V and 1 base from J; junction bases left unmatched: 12. The germline CDR1 and CDR2 sequences are SNHLY and FYNNEI. CDR3 sequence: CASSVPLQGTSNTEAFF. The CDR3 coding sequence is TGTGCCAGCAGTGTCCCCCTACAGGGGACCTCGAACACTGAAGCTTTCTTT.

The chain carries TRBV5-6 and TRBJ1-2; 7 nucleotides match TRBD1. Germline assignment: CDR1 SGHDT and CDR2 YYEEEE. This CDR3 is 14 amino acids long. With 5 bases clipped from V and 5 bases from J, the junction kept 9 bases outside the gene matches. As DNA, the CDR3 is TGTGCCAGCAGGGTCAGCGGGACAGCTTATGGCTACACCTTC. This codes for CASRVSGTAYGYTF.

The chain joins TRBV18 to TRBJ1-1, with TRBD1 matching over 7 bases. CDR1 KGHSH and CDR2 LQKENI come from the germline V gene. The CDR3 is 13 amino acids. Trimming at V came to 6 bases and at J to 6 bases, leaving 7 bases not matched to a gene. Written as DNA, the CDR3 is TGTGCCAGCTCGAACCGGACAGGAGCTGAAGCTTTCTTT. Translating gives CASSNRTGAEAFF.